The T cell receptor (beta chain) under discussion was sequenced for a study of blood T cells in healthy people across ages. Only a few counts were recorded for this clonotype. A sample-barcoded 5' primer and a J-beta primer mix were used in a second PCR of roughly 7 to 11 cycles. Via MiXCR, TCRdb re-called the 5' RACE reads, giving one row per CDR3 protein. The sample has 650,000 to 950,000 distinct CDR3 sequences, 40% to 50% seen once. The ends were cut back, 1 base at V and 6 bases at J, with 16 bases in the middle. There are 16 residues in the CDR3. Germline CDR1 MGHDK, CDR2 SYGVNS. Sequencing was carried out using blood. This rearrangement joins TRBV25-1 to TRBJ2-1; D gene uncertain. The clonotype was recovered from a man between 60 and 75 years old in good health. CDR3 coding DNA: TGTGCCAGCAGTGAATCCGGTTGTACGTTATCCAATGAGCAGTTCTTC. Translated: CASSESGCTLSNEQFF.